This TCR beta chain comes out of a study of OX40 agonist ivuxolimab in advanced cancers. About this clone itself: The antigen is unknown.

Autoimmune disease history or systemic immunosuppression meant exclusion. Patients had blood sampled at baseline and again on cycle 4 day 1 and cycle 7 day 1. V lost 10 bases and J lost 4; bases outside the gene matches: 8. Germline CDR1 is ENHRY and CDR2 is SYGVKD. This CDR3 region has 13 residues. Whole-study results and caveats: Clonal expansion was among the lowest in partial responders at 0.1-3.0 mg/kg, especially CD8+.

Assay used: immunoSEQ multiplex PCR; TCRdb lists only in-frame clones, some missing. The sample contains some 65,000 clones, around 90% of which appear only once. The genes are TRBV10-3 and TRBJ1-2, with 8 nucleotides matching TRBD1. This material consisted of CD4+ or CD8+ T cells sorted from blood, taken in a trial of the OX40 agonist ivuxolimab. The TCR originated in an adult with an advanced solid tumor such as melanoma, head and neck, liver or kidney cancer. The chain's CDR3 is CATCAGTGYGYTF. Written as DNA, the CDR3 is TGTGCCACTTGCGCCGGGACAGGCTATGGCTACACCTTC.